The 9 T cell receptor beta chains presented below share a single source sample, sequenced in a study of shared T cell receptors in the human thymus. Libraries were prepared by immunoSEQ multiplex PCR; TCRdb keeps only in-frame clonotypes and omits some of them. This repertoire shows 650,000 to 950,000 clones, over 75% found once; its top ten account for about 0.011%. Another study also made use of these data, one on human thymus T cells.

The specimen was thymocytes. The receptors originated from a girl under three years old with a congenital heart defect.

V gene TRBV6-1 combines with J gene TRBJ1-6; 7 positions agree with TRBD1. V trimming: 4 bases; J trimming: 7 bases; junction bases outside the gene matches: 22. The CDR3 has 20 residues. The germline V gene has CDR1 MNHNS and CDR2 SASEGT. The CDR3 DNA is TGTGCCAGCAGTGGAGAAACTACCGGGACAGATAACTGGACAAATTCACCCCTCCACTTT. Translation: CASSGETTGTDNWTNSPLHF.

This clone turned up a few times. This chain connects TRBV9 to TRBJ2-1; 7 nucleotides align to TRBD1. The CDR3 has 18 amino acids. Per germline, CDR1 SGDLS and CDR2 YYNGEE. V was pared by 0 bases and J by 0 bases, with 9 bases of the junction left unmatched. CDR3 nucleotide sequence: TGTGCCAGCAGCGTAGGGACAGGTCCATTTAGCTCCTACAATGAGCAGTTCTTC. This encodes CASSVGTGPFSSYNEQFF.

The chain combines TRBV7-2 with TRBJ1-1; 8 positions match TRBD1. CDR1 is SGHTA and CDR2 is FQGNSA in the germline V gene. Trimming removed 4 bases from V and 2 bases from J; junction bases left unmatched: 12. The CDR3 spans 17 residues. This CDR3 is CASSSKRTGTGNTEAFF. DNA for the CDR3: TGTGCCAGCAGCTCTAAAAGGACCGGGACAGGAAACACTGAAGCTTTCTTT.

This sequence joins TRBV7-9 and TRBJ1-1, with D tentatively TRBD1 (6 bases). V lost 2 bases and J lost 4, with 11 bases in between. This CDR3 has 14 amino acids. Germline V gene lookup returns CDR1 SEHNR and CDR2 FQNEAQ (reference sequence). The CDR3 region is CASSLLIRGTEAFF. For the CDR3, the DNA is TGTGCCAGCAGCTTACTGATCAGGGGCACTGAAGCTTTCTTT.

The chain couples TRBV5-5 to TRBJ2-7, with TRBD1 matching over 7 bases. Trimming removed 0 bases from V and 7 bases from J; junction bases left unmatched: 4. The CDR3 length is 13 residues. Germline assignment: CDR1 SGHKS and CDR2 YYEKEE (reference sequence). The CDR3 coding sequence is TGTGCCAGCAGCTTGGGCAGGGGGTTAGAGCAGTACTTC. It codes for CASSLGRGLEQYF.

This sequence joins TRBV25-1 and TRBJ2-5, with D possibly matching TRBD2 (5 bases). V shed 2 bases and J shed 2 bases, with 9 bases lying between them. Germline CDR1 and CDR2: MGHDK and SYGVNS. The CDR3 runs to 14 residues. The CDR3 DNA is TGTGCCAGCAGTGAAGGTACTAGACAAGAGACCCAGTACTTC. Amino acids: CASSEGTRQETQYF.

Written as DNA, the CDR3 is TGTGCCAGCTCCCGAGGTGGATTTGACAATTCACCCCTCCACTTT. Protein product: CASSRGGFDNSPLHF. The chain has TRBV18 and TRBJ1-6; unclear D gene. The CDR3 length is 15 residues. The germline V gene encodes CDR1 KGHSH and CDR2 LQKENI. The germline V and J ends were trimmed by 6 bases and 7 bases, with 16 bases remaining between them.

The CDR3 DNA follows: TGTGCCAGTAGTATTCCAGGGAGGCTGGGTGTTGAGCAGTTCTTC. It encodes CASSIPGRLGVEQFF. The J gene is TRBJ2-1, the V gene TRBV19; possibly TRBD2 for D (6 bases). The germline V gene has CDR1 LNHDA and CDR2 SQIVND (reference sequence). The CDR3 has 15 residues. With 3 bases removed from V and 9 bases from J, the gap between germline ends came to 18 bases.

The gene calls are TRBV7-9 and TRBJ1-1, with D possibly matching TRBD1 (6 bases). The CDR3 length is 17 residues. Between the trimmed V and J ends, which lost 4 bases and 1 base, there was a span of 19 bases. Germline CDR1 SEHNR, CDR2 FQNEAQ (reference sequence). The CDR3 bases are TGTGCCAGCAGCTGTAGTTGCCCCGGACAGTCGAACACTGAAGCTTTCTTT. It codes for CASSCSCPGQSNTEAFF.